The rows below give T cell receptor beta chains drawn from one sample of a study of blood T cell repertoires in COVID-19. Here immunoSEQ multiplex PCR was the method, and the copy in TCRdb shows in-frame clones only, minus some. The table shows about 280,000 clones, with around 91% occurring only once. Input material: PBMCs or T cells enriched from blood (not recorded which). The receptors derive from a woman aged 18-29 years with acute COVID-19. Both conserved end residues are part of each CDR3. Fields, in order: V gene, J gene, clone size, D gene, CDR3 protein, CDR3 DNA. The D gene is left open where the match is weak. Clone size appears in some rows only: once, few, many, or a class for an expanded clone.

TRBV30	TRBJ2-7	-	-	CASRWPVRRWQYF	TGTGCCTCCCGATGGCCAGTGAGGCGTTGGCAGTACTTC
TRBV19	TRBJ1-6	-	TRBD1	CGSQRGQGDSPLHF	TGTGGATCACAGAGGGGGCAGGGAGATTCACCCCTCCACTTT
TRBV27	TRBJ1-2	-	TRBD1	CASSSGQGGYTF	TGTGCCAGCAGTTCCGGACAGGGTGGCTACACCTTC
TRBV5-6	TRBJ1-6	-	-	CASSSRDSPLHF	TGTGCCAGCAGTTCGAGGGATTCACCCCTCCACTTT
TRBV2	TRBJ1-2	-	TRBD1	CASSDAGGFFGYTF	TGTGCCAGCAGTGATGCAGGGGGCTTTTTTGGCTACACCTTC
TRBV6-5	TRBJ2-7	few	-	CASSYRLGTYEQYF	TGTGCCAGCAGTTACCGACTCGGAACTTACGAGCAGTACTTC
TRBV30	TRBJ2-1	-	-	CAWSVFDEQFF	TGTGCCTGGAGTGTATTCGATGAGCAGTTCTTC
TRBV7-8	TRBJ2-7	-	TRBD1	CASSTNSGQFYEQYF	TGTGCCAGCAGCACAAACTCGGGACAGTTCTACGAGCAGTACTTC
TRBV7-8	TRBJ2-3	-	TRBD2	CASSPMGTSGTSTDTQYF	TGTGCCAGCAGCCCGATGGGGACTAGCGGAACTAGCACAGATACGCAGTATTTT
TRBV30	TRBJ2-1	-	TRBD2	CAGTSGPIRGNEQFF	TGTGCCGGGACTAGCGGTCCTATACGGGGGAATGAGCAGTTCTTC
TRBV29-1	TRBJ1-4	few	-	CSVIPGLHNEKLFF	TGCAGCGTTATTCCGGGACTGCATAATGAAAAACTGTTTTTT
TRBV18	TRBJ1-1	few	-	CASSPQGQTEAFF	TGTGCCAGCTCACCACAGGGGCAGACTGAAGCTTTCTTT
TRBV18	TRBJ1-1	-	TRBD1	CASSRNRGESEAFF	TGTGCCAGCTCACGAAACAGGGGGGAATCTGAAGCTTTCTTT
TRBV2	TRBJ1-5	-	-	CASSARQLGNQPQHF	TGTGCCAGCAGTGCACGACAGTTAGGCAATCAGCCCCAGCATTTT